The present T cell receptor beta chain was sequenced within a study of T cells after yellow fever vaccination. Overall study findings and caveats: Sorted repertoires could include abundant contaminating clonotypes from bulk cells. Only a minor proportion of clonotypes was detected across both CD4 and CD8 compartments.

As concerns this clonotype: The antigen is undetermined.

UMIs and a universal primer site were added when TCR cDNA was made by 5'RACE template switching. Each CDR3 protein gets one entry after TCRdb re-called the 5' RACE reads with MiXCR. The sample yields 350,000 to 550,000 distinct CDR3 sequences, under 20% seen once. Germline-derived CDR1 and CDR2 are LNHDA and SQIVND (reference sequence). This CDR3 region has 14 residues. The germline V and J ends were trimmed by 5 bases and 4 bases, with 12 bases remaining between them. The sequence came from a man younger than 35 who received the YFV17D yellow fever vaccine. This sample comprised PBMCs, obtained before the yellow fever booster vaccination. V and J are TRBV19 and TRBJ2-1; maybe TRBD2 (5 bases). CDR3 residues: CASSSRTGYNEQFF. The CDR3 DNA reads TGTGCCAGTAGTTCAAGGACGGGGTACAATGAGCAGTTCTTC.